This TCR beta chain was observed in a study of shared clonotypes between healthy human individuals (dated by TCRdb to the early 2020s). For the wider study: The cohort comprised two women and a few men aged 18 to 49 years. For each donor, three plates each were used for CD4 naive and CD4 memory, two plates were used for CD8 naive, and one plate was used for CD8 memory. To estimate repertoire size and how much clonotype sharing occurs between individuals, the study deeply sequenced the blood TCR repertoires of several healthy adults. Libraries were prepared and TCR repertoires were sequenced by different laboratories using diverse techniques, in order to increase sequencing depth and limit assay-specific biases. Each donor's leukapheresis produced roughly between roughly 0.85 and 10 billion PBMCs. What the work shows at the level of the full study, not this receptor alone: Clonotypes shared by all four sorted-subset donors showed higher generation probabilities than non-shared clonotypes. Rarefaction of sorted-subset datasets indicated incomplete sequencing despite the large sequencing depth. Sharing across a few donors was observed for about 4.8% of naive CD4, 3% to 4% of naive CD8, 2% to 2.5% of memory CD4, and about 0.4% of memory CD8 clonotypes. Based on pairwise subsampling, the degree of clonotype sharing among donors was expected to be affected by sequencing depth. Because the study included a small number of donors, the genetic and exposure-history diversity represented was limited. Only blood was sampled, and tissue TCR repertoires likely differ from those in blood. Naive subsets generally had larger estimated clonotype richness than memory subsets did.

CD8 naive samples were CD45RO-negative cells positively selected for CCR7, giving a CD45RA+CCR7+ population that excluded TemRA cells. Healthy HIV-negative adults with no recently reported acute infections or vaccinations were included as donors. Only Caucasian adults living in Nashville, Tennessee, USA were represented among the donors. After blood collection by leukapheresis, PBMCs were isolated using Ficoll-Histopaque density gradient centrifugation and then cryopreserved in the vapor phase of liquid nitrogen. Purity and quantity of every magnetically sorted T cell population were checked by analytical flow cytometry. Genomic DNA was isolated from each sorted fraction and quantified by UV absorbance on a Nanodrop 2000c. In regard to this clone: This clone's antigen is unknown. Base-call qualities are not available, and no considerably larger clone is one nucleotide away.

The CDR3 starts with the cysteine, ends with the phenylalanine, and has 15 residues. Only the CDR3 part of the read is kept: 45 bases, read in frame from the first base. Based on the germline V gene (reference sequence), the CDR1 and CDR2 sequences are SEHNR and FQNEAQ. Trimming removed 5 bases from V and 7 bases from J; the gene matches leave 9 bases unexplained. Using the deep immunoSEQ assay, TCR CDR3 regions were amplified from genomic DNA by multiplex PCR. Extracted genomic DNA from each cell subset was spread evenly across all wells of several immunoSEQ 96-well plates, with each plate serving as a replicate. For sorted subsets, about 200 ng genomic DNA, equal to 30,000 or so T cell genomes, was loaded into each replicate PCR. Purified libraries were measured with a Qubit 3.0 fluorometer, size-checked on a Bioanalyzer 2100, and measured again with the KAPA Library Quantification kit. A separate single-read 150-cycle Illumina NextSeq 550 flow cell was used to sequence each immunoSEQ 96-well plate. Processing in the source paper ran as follows. Because only junctional sequences without quality scores were contained in the immunoSEQ output, filtering matching that applied to full-length reads could not be performed. Sequences were annotated with PyIR, a Python wrapper for IgBLAST v1.9, and V/J genes and CDR3 were assigned using IMGT germline references. Any read was removed if the V/J assignment was weak (E-value above 1e-6), the CDR3 was missing, or the read contained stop codons, out-of-frame junctions, or ambiguous translated residues. V3J clonotypes were defined by identical inferred V gene, J gene, and CDR3 amino acid sequence. To compute the percentage overlap between repertoires, the number of shared unique clonotypes was divided by the size of the smaller repertoire. Repertoire richness was assessed with RTK rarefaction, the Chao1 estimator, and Recon v2.1 estimates of unobserved clonotypes. Generation probabilities were computed with OLGA for all TCRbeta clonotypes obtained by the gDNA method from several donors. TCRdb mirrors the immuneACCESS table, restricted to in-frame sequences. Some clones are absent from its copies; in checked studies, under half trace to an unresolved V gene, and the reason for the others is unknown. Clonal size and the V and J genes are those of that table, whereas D and trimming came from the DNA. This sample comprises roughly 2.1 million clones, more than 85% of them detected only once. More than 1.5% of the sample lies in the top ten.

Recombination connected TRBV7-9 to TRBJ1-5, with 9 bases aligning to TRBD1. Input material: naive CD8+ T cells from PBMCs. The cell subset or site label, read with the paper, signifies: CD45RA+CCR7+. The receptor comes from a man younger than 35 in good health. Some clones in this sample may be carry-over from other donors' samples. The sequenced DNA is TGTGCCAGCAGCGGGAGCCGGGACAGGGTGCAGCCCCAGCATTTT. It translates to CASSGSRDRVQPQHF.